What follows are 21 T cell receptor beta chains derived from one specimen sequenced in a study of blood T cell repertoires in COVID-19. Produced via immunoSEQ multiplex PCR; TCRdb's table is partial and in-frame only. The data contain tens of thousands of clones, around 75% of them singletons. Sequencing was performed on peripheral blood. All receptors come from a man older than 75 with acute or convalescent COVID-19.

The gene calls are TRBV6-4 and TRBJ2-3, with 10 nucleotides matching TRBD2. This CDR3 has 14 residues. J gave up 4 bases and V 8 bases, and 6 bases lay outside the gene matches. Germline V gives CDR1 MRHNA, CDR2 SNTAGT. The CDR3 spells CASSSGRAADTQYF. CDR3 sequence (DNA): TGTGCCAGCTCCAGCGGGAGGGCCGCAGATACGCAGTATTTT.

Regarding this clone: This sample includes further DNA sequences coding for the same CDR3. The V call is TRBV6-1, the J call TRBJ1-5; TRBD1 agrees at 8 bases. Losses at the gene ends were 2 bases for V and 7 bases for J; bases not matched to a gene: 4. CDR3 length: 14 residues. CDR1 is MNHNS and CDR2 is SASEGT in the germline V gene. CDR3 nucleotides: TGTGCCAGCAGTGAATCAGGGGGCAGACAGCCCCAGCATTTT. Protein sequence: CASSESGGRQPQHF.

DNA for the CDR3: TGTGCCAGCAGTTATACCAGCGGGGTTCAGCCCCAGCATTTT. Its protein product is CASSYTSGVQPQHF. The chain combines TRBV27 with TRBJ1-5, with no clear D. The germline CDR1 and CDR2 sequences are MNHEY and SMNVEV (reference sequence). V lost 4 bases, J lost 6 bases, and 13 bases lay in between. This CDR3 spans 14 amino acids.

V is TRBV7-2 and J is TRBJ2-7; 9 nucleotides align to TRBD2. Trimming cost V 2 bases and J 6 bases; bases outside gene matches: 5. The CDR3 contains 14 residues. Germline-derived CDR1 and CDR2 are SGHTA and FQGNSA. CDR3: CASSLYASGTEQYF. The CDR3 nucleotides are TGTGCCAGCAGCTTATACGCTAGCGGGACCGAGCAGTACTTC.

This clone was detected a few times. V gene TRBV9 combines with J gene TRBJ2-2; 9 bases map to TRBD2. The V gene end was trimmed by 1 base and the J gene end by 5 bases; junction bases not matched to a gene: 9. The germline gives CDR1 SGDLS, CDR2 YYNGEE. This CDR3 is built from 17 residues. CDR3 nucleotides: TGTGCCAGCAGCGTATCAGGTCCAGCGGGAGGAACCGGGGAGCTGTTTTTT. It yields the protein CASSVSGPAGGTGELFF.

This clone was counted at least ten times. V and J are TRBV5-6 and TRBJ2-7, with 7 bases fitting TRBD1. V lost 4 bases, J lost 8 bases, and 6 bases stayed unmatched. Looked up from germline, CDR1 is SGHDT and CDR2 is YYEEEE. This CDR3 has 12 amino acids. The DNA for the CDR3 is TGTGCCAGCAGCCTCTCCAGGGGGAAGCAGTACTTC. It codes for CASSLSRGKQYF.

The chain combines TRBV19 with TRBJ2-1, with a tentative D call TRBD2 (5 bases). This CDR3 region has 14 residues. Between the trimmed V and J ends, which lost 3 bases and 15 bases, there was a span of 21 bases. Germline loops: CDR1 LNHDA, CDR2 SQIVND (reference sequence). The CDR3 spells CASSMRAVSPYRFF. CDR3 in DNA: TGTGCCAGTAGTATGCGGGCCGTATCTCCCTATCGGTTCTTC.

The chain joins TRBV19 to TRBJ2-2; D call uncertain. The CDR3 has 15 amino acids. With 3 bases removed from V and 0 bases from J, the gap between germline ends came to 8 bases. The germline gives CDR1 LNHDA, CDR2 SQIVND (reference sequence). The CDR3 nucleotides read TGTGCCAGTAGTATTCTTCCCGCGAACACCGGGGAGCTGTTTTTT. Its protein product is CASSILPANTGELFF.

V gene TRBV27 combines with J gene TRBJ2-2; D perhaps matches TRBD2 (6 bases). The CDR3 covers 13 residues. Per the germline V gene, CDR1 is MNHEY and CDR2 is SMNVEV (reference sequence). Trimming cost V 3 bases and J 7 bases, with 9 bases left between them. CDR3 protein: CASSLEGGGELFF. The CDR3, as DNA: TGTGCCAGCAGTTTGGAGGGAGGCGGGGAGCTGTTTTTT.

CDR3 nucleotide sequence: TGTGCCAGCAGCTTGGCTACAGGTGAGCAGCCCCAGCATTTT. It codes for CASSLATGEQPQHF. J is TRBJ1-5 and V is TRBV5-6, with D possibly TRBD1 on 5 matching bases. CDR3 length equals 14 residues. Trimming pared 0 bases from V and 7 bases from J, leaving 11 bases between. From germline, CDR1 is SGHDT and CDR2 YYEEEE.

This clone came up many times. The chain links TRBV7-6 to TRBJ2-3, with 10 bases lining up with TRBD2. V shed 6 bases, J shed 0 bases, and the junction held 3 bases outside the gene matches. From germline, CDR1 is SGHVS and CDR2 FNYEAQ. CDR3 size: 15 residues. The CDR3 nucleotides are TGTGCCAGCAGGGGACTAGCGAGTAGCACAGATACGCAGTATTTT. Protein: CASRGLASSTDTQYF.

This chain links TRBV3-1 (or the pseudogene TRBV3-2) with TRBJ2-3, with TRBD2 as a possible D gene (6 bases). The CDR3 is 13 residues long. Trimming removed 4 bases from V and 5 bases from J, with 10 bases in between. The germline CDR1 and CDR2 sequences are LGHDT and YNNKEL (reference sequence). In nucleotides, the CDR3 is TGTGCCAGCAGCCGGATGGGGGGAGATACGCAGTATTTT. Protein sequence: CASSRMGGDTQYF.

The chain combines TRBV7-8 with TRBJ1-4; 9 positions agree with TRBD1. Germline V gene sequence: CDR1 SGHVS, CDR2 FQNEAQ. Trimming at V came to 7 bases and at J to 4 bases, leaving 7 bases not matched to a gene. This CDR3 is 15 amino acids long. This CDR3 reads CASTPWTGVNEKLFF. The DNA for the CDR3 is TGTGCCAGCACCCCCTGGACAGGGGTTAATGAAAAACTGTTTTTT.

The table lists this clone with a count of one. The rearrangement uses TRBV18 and TRBJ2-1, with 8 nucleotides matching TRBD2. Germline V CDR1 and CDR2: KGHSH, LQKENI. There are 14 residues in the CDR3. With V trimmed by 3 bases and J by 10 bases, 8 bases remained unmatched. The chain's CDR3 is CASSPGGLAGEQFF. The DNA of the CDR3 is TGTGCCAGCTCACCGGGTGGTCTAGCGGGCGAGCAGTTCTTC.

The rearrangement joins TRBV2 to TRBJ2-6; D possibly corresponds to TRBD1 (5 bases). The V gene lost 3 bases and the J gene lost 3 bases, with 9 bases spanning the gap. Germline V lookup: CDR1 SNHLY, CDR2 FYNNEI. The CDR3 is 15 residues long. Here the CDR3 reads CASSDWGGGANVLTF. In DNA form, the CDR3 reads TGTGCCAGCAGTGATTGGGGCGGTGGGGCCAACGTCCTGACTTTC.

The chain employs TRBV28 and TRBJ2-5; possibly TRBD2 for D (5 bases). Germline-derived CDR1 and CDR2 are MDHEN and SYDVKM. V lost 6 bases and J 4 bases, leaving 12 bases between the germline ends. The CDR3 is 13 amino acids. The CDR3 DNA is TGTGCCAGCAGCCTAGGTGGGAGAGAGACCCAGTACTTC. It yields the protein CASSLGGRETQYF.

The chain employs TRBV4-1 and TRBJ2-5, with D possibly matching TRBD2 (6 bases). Looked up from germline, CDR1 is MGHRA and CDR2 is YSYEKL. Trimming removed 1 base at V and 5 bases at J, with 17 bases between. This CDR3 region has 16 residues. DNA of the CDR3: TGCGCCAGCAGCCAAGGGGCCGAGGGAGGCAGGGAGACCCAGTACTTC. This translates into CASSQGAEGGRETQYF.

The V and J genes are TRBV30 and TRBJ2-7, with no clear D. The CDR3 is made up of 12 amino acids. With 1 base removed from V and 1 base from J, the gap between germline ends came to 5 bases. From germline, CDR1 is GTSNPN and CDR2 SVGIG (reference sequence). CDR3 in amino acids: CAWSGQSYEQYF. The CDR3, as DNA: TGTGCCTGGAGTGGGCAGTCCTACGAGCAGTACTTC.

The chain joins TRBV19 to TRBJ1-1, with 10 bases lining up with TRBD1. V gave up 4 bases and J gave up 3 bases; unmatched junction bases: 5. Germline values: CDR1 LNHDA, CDR2 SQIVND (reference sequence). This CDR3 is 15 amino acids long. The CDR3 DNA is TGTGCCAGTAGTAAACCGGGACAGGGGCACACTGAAGCTTTCTTT. It codes for CASSKPGQGHTEAFF.

V and J are TRBV5-1 and TRBJ1-2; D gene uncertain. V was trimmed by 5 bases and J by 6 bases, leaving 14 bases between them. The CDR3 spans 13 residues. Germline assignment: CDR1 SGHRS and CDR2 YFSETQ. CDR3 coding DNA: TGCGCCAGCAGGGTTAGCTTTTTGGATGGCTACACCTTC. Encoded protein: CASRVSFLDGYTF.

CDR3 bases: TGTGCCTGGAGCCGGTCCACTGAAGCTTTCTTT. This sequence encodes CAWSRSTEAFF. This rearrangement joins TRBV30 to TRBJ1-1, with D hard to call. The CDR3 is made up of 11 amino acids. V shed 3 bases and J shed 4 bases, with 6 bases lying between them. In germline, CDR1 is GTSNPN, CDR2 SVGIG (reference sequence).